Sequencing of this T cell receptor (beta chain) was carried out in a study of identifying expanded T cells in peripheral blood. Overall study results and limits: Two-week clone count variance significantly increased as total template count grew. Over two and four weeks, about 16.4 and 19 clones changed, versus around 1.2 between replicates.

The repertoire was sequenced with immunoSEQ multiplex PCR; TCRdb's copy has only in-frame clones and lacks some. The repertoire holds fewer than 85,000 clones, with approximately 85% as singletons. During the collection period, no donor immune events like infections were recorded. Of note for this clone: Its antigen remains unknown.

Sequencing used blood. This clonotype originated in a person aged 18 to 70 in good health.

The CDR3 loop is CASSQGSRLETQYF. The CDR3 nucleotides are TGTGCCAGCAGCCAAGGGTCTAGATTAGAGACCCAGTACTTC. The chain joins TRBV14 to TRBJ2-5; no clear D. The CDR3 is made up of 14 amino acids. Per the germline V gene, CDR1 is SGHDN and CDR2 is FVKESK. V dropped 1 base and J dropped 4 bases, with 10 bases sitting between them.